This T cell receptor beta chain came from a study of technical replicates of blood from a handful of donors. V gave up 6 bases and J gave up 5 bases; unmatched junction bases: 13. This CDR3 is built from 15 residues. Germline V gene lookup returns CDR1 MNHEY and CDR2 SVGAGI. The protocol was immunoSEQ multiplex PCR, while the TCRdb copy is restricted to in-frame clones and leaves out a portion. The table lists 60,000 or so clones, 87% of them singletons. V is TRBV6-5 and J is TRBJ2-7, with 7 bases that match TRBD1. The specimen was PBMCs. The receptor's source is a human donor in good health. Some clones in this sample may be carry-over from other donors' samples. Here the CDR3 reads CASSLAEGAKDEQYF. CDR3 DNA: TGTGCCAGCAGCCTCGCCGAGGGGGCGAAGGACGAGCAGTACTTC.